These 30 T cell receptor beta chains were all obtained from the same sample, sequenced in a study of cytomegalovirus exposure and HLA in healthy donors. Clones were sequenced by immunoSEQ multiplex PCR, and TCRdb holds only the in-frame ones, with some missing. The profile shows about 58,000 clones, roughly nine tenths of them singletons. Sequenced: PBMCs. Receptor source: a man between 18 and 35 years old in good health and CMV-seronegative.

The rearrangement joins TRBV19 to TRBJ2-2, with 7 bases that match TRBD1. CDR1 and CDR2 from the germline V gene are LNHDA and SQIVND (reference sequence). The CDR3 is 17 amino acids. The trim removed 7 bases at V and 0 bases at J, leaving 11 bases unmatched. DNA for the CDR3: TGTGCCAGTACGATCCCCGGACAGGACCCGAACACCGGGGAGCTGTTTTTT. Residues: CASTIPGQDPNTGELFF.

The rearrangement links TRBV5-6 to TRBJ1-1; D perhaps matches TRBD1 (6 bases). CDR3 length: 15 residues. The germline V and J ends were trimmed by 0 bases and 0 bases, with 9 bases remaining between them. Germline CDR1 SGHDT, CDR2 YYEEEE. The CDR3 nucleotides are TGTGCCAGCAGCTTGGACAGGGCTATGAACACTGAAGCTTTCTTT. This codes for CASSLDRAMNTEAFF.

The V and J genes are TRBV28 and TRBJ2-2; D not certain. V lost 6 bases, J lost 4 bases, and 6 bases lay in between. The CDR3 has 12 residues. CDR1 and CDR2 from the germline V gene are MDHEN and SYDVKM. This CDR3 is CASRSTTGELFF. In nucleotides, the CDR3 is TGTGCCAGCAGATCTACCACCGGGGAGCTGTTTTTT.

This sequence joins TRBV27 and TRBJ2-7; tentative D call: TRBD2 (5 bases). There are 13 residues in the CDR3. Germline assignment: CDR1 MNHEY and CDR2 SMNVEV (reference sequence). V gave up 4 bases and J gave up 3 bases, with 10 bases separating them. The CDR3 spells CASSSGSVYEQYF. The CDR3, as DNA: TGTGCCAGCAGTTCTGGTAGCGTCTACGAGCAGTACTTC.

J is TRBJ2-7 and V is TRBV19, with TRBD2 matching 10 bases. The trim removed 4 bases at V and 3 bases at J, leaving 6 bases unmatched. In germline, CDR1 is LNHDA, CDR2 SQIVND (reference sequence). The CDR3 covers 15 residues. CDR3 sequence: CASSSRTSGLYEQYF. The DNA of the CDR3 is TGTGCCAGTAGTAGCCGGACTAGCGGTCTCTACGAGCAGTACTTC.

The chain recombines TRBV7-9 with TRBJ1-5, with D possibly matching TRBD1 (5 bases). Germline V gene data show CDR1 as SEHNR and CDR2 as FQNEAQ (reference sequence). This CDR3 is 13 amino acids long. The V and J ends lost 4 bases and 7 bases respectively, with 11 bases between them. CDR3 sequence reads: CASSSGSYQPQHF. The CDR3 DNA sequence: TGTGCCAGCAGCTCAGGGTCGTACCAGCCCCAGCATTTT.

This chain joins TRBV6-1 and TRBJ2-1; 9 bases match TRBD1. The V segment lost 6 bases and the J segment 3 bases; nucleotides outside the gene matches: 6. Germline V gene lookup returns CDR1 MNHNS and CDR2 SASEGT. The CDR3 consists of 15 residues. Written as DNA, the CDR3 is TGTGCCAGCAGAAGGACAGGGGTTCTCTACAATGAGCAGTTCTTC. This codes for CASRRTGVLYNEQFF.

This chain uses TRBV4-1 with TRBJ2-1; a possible D gene is TRBD2 (6 bases). Germline V gene sequence: CDR1 MGHRA, CDR2 YSYEKL. Deletions cut 1 base from V and 10 bases from J, with 14 bases between. The CDR3 is made up of 14 amino acids. The CDR3 DNA reads TGCGCCAGCAGCCAAGGGCTAAGGAGCGGGGAGCAGTTCTTC. Translated: CASSQGLRSGEQFF.

With regard to this clone: This specimen includes other DNA sequences encoding the same CDR3. The chain uses TRBV7-3 and TRBJ2-1, with D possibly TRBD2 on 6 matching bases. The CDR3 contains 12 residues. Germline V CDR1 and CDR2: SGHTA, FQGTGA. The ends were cut back, 3 bases at V and 6 bases at J, with 6 bases in the middle. The CDR3 reads CASSFSGNEQFF. CDR3 nucleotide sequence: TGTGCCAGCAGCTTTAGCGGCAATGAGCAGTTCTTC.

The chain recombines TRBV13 with TRBJ2-1; D might be TRBD2 (6 bases). The CDR3 runs to 17 residues. Germline V gives CDR1 PRHDT, CDR2 FYEKMQ (reference sequence). Trimming pared 6 bases from V and 9 bases from J, leaving 27 bases between. The CDR3 spells CASRPYTGEWLMGEQFF. The CDR3 DNA reads TGTGCCAGCAGACCTTATACGGGGGAATGGCTTATGGGTGAGCAGTTCTTC.

V gene TRBV28 combines with J gene TRBJ1-2, with D hard to call. Germline CDR1 is MDHEN and CDR2 is SYDVKM. The V gene lost 3 bases and the J gene lost 7 bases, with 9 bases spanning the gap. This CDR3 comprises 12 residues. In DNA form, the CDR3 reads TGTGCCAGCAGTTTTGAGGGTTTTGGCTACACCTTC. Encoded protein: CASSFEGFGYTF.

The chain recombines TRBV2 with TRBJ2-3; 9 bases are a match to TRBD1. CDR3 length: 15 residues. V shed 7 bases, J shed 0 bases, and the junction held 5 bases outside the gene matches. Per germline, CDR1 SNHLY and CDR2 FYNNEI. CDR3 residues: CASTGTGSSTDTQYF. The CDR3, as DNA: TGTGCCAGCACCGGGACAGGGTCTAGCACAGATACGCAGTATTTT.

The V call is TRBV6-4, the J call TRBJ1-5; 7 bases align to TRBD1. V shed 4 bases and J 2 bases; nucleotides not matched to a gene: 17. This CDR3 spans 19 amino acids. Germline-derived CDR1 and CDR2 are MRHNA and SNTAGT. CDR3 in DNA: TGTGCCAGCAGTGCCAAGCAGGGGGTCCACATTCGGGGCAATCAGCCCCAGCATTTT. Translated: CASSAKQGVHIRGNQPQHF.

This chain uses TRBV19 with TRBJ1-5; D may be TRBD1 (6 bases). V lost 7 bases to trimming and J lost 7 bases, with 17 bases between them. CDR1 is LNHDA and CDR2 is SQIVND in the germline V gene (reference sequence). This CDR3 comprises 14 residues. The CDR3 protein is CASNAGTWGQPQHF. The CDR3, as DNA: TGTGCCAGTAACGCAGGGACATGGGGACAGCCCCAGCATTTT.

About this clone itself: Other DNA sequences in this sample translate to the same CDR3. The chain combines TRBV10-3 with TRBJ2-1, with D maybe TRBD1 (5 bases). The length of the CDR3 is 15 residues. The germline V and J ends were trimmed by 2 bases and 7 bases, with 15 bases remaining between them. Germline CDR1 reads ENHRY; CDR2 reads SYGVKD. CDR3 amino acids: CAISEGADPGNEQFF. CDR3 bases: TGTGCCATCAGTGAGGGGGCCGATCCCGGAAATGAGCAGTTCTTC.

V usage is TRBV6-6 and J usage is TRBJ2-7; the match to TRBD1 covers 7 bases. CDR3 length equals 16 residues. Germline V lookup: CDR1 MNHNY, CDR2 SVGAGI (reference sequence). The trim removed 4 bases at V and 0 bases at J, leaving 9 bases unmatched. CDR3 sequence: CASSSLGQKSSYEQYF. The CDR3 nucleotides read TGTGCCAGCAGTTCCTTGGGACAGAAGAGCTCCTACGAGCAGTACTTC.

The J gene is TRBJ2-3, the V gene TRBV18; D remains unclear. The CDR3 consists of 15 residues. Trimming took off 4 bases at V and 4 bases at J, with 15 bases between the two ends. Germline CDR1 and CDR2: KGHSH and LQKENI. In DNA form, the CDR3 reads TGTGCCAGCTCACTCGGCCACTCCGAGGCAGATACGCAGTATTTT. Residues: CASSLGHSEADTQYF.

Note on this clone: An end of the junction does not agree with germline; a read error may underlie this. The chain joins TRBV7-7 to TRBJ1-2, with unresolved D. In germline, CDR1 is SSHAT, CDR2 FNYEAQ (reference sequence). This CDR3 region has 12 residues. The CDR3 DNA sequence: TGTGCTAGCAGTCCCCCTCCGTTCGGCTACACCTTC. This encodes CASSPPPFGYTF.

The V call is TRBV6-5, the J call TRBJ1-3; D may be TRBD1 (6 bases). This CDR3 contains 13 residues. Germline V gives CDR1 MNHEY, CDR2 SVGAGI. Trimming left V 7 bases short and J 2 bases short, with 9 bases between. The CDR3 region has the DNA TGTGCCAGCACCAGGGGAGCTGGAAACACCATATATTTT. Translated: CASTRGAGNTIYF.

The chain recombines TRBV7-4 with TRBJ2-3; D is unclear. Trimming removed 0 bases at V and 5 bases at J, with 12 bases between. This CDR3 has 15 amino acids. Germline V gene lookup returns CDR1 SGHVT and CDR2 SQSDAQ. The CDR3 region is CASSLALPSVDTQYF. For the CDR3, the DNA is TGTGCCAGCAGCTTAGCGCTCCCCAGTGTAGATACGCAGTATTTT. The entire variable domain, with the rest obtained from reference TRBV7-4 and TRBJ2-3, is as follows: GAGVSQSPRYKVAKRGRDVALRCDSISGHVTLYWYRQTLGQGSEVLTYSQSDAQRDKSGRPSGRFSAERPERSVSTLKIQRTEQGDSAVYLCASSLALPSVDTQYFGPGTRLTVL.

The genes are TRBV11-2 and TRBJ2-5; 8 positions match TRBD1. This CDR3 has 13 residues. V shed 5 bases, J shed 4 bases, and the junction held 3 bases outside the gene matches. Germline CDR1 reads SGHAT; CDR2 reads FQNNGV. Here the CDR3 reads CASSADRGETQYF. DNA for the CDR3: TGTGCCAGCAGCGCTGACAGGGGAGAGACCCAGTACTTC.

A few counts support this clone. The gene calls are TRBV7-8 and TRBJ2-7; unclear D gene. CDR3 size: 13 residues. Germline assignment: CDR1 SGHVS and CDR2 FQNEAQ. The V gene lost 5 bases and the J gene lost 1 base, with 9 bases spanning the gap. The CDR3 nucleotides read TGTGCCAGCAGCCTAACAGAGTCCTACGAGCAGTACTTC. This encodes CASSLTESYEQYF.

The chain combines TRBV18 with TRBJ1-4; TRBD1 agrees at 9 bases. This CDR3 has 14 residues. Trimming removed 6 bases from V and 8 bases from J; junction bases left unmatched: 7. CDR1 and CDR2 from the germline V gene are KGHSH and LQKENI. The CDR3 here is CASSAGQGGEKLFF. The CDR3 nucleotides read TGTGCCAGCTCGGCGGGACAGGGTGGCGAAAAACTGTTTTTT.

V is TRBV28 and J is TRBJ1-5, with 8 bases that match TRBD1. Germline CDR1 MDHEN, CDR2 SYDVKM. With 10 bases clipped from V and 5 bases from J, the junction kept 10 bases outside the gene matches. This CDR3 is 14 amino acids long. The CDR3 nucleotides are TGTGCCACCAGACAGGGGTCTTTCGATCAGCCCCAGCATTTT. It encodes CATRQGSFDQPQHF.

The chain is built from TRBV18 and TRBJ1-4, with D perhaps TRBD1 (6 bases). Germline lookup yields CDR1 KGHSH and CDR2 LQKENI. Trimming cost V 2 bases and J 6 bases, with 13 bases left between them. This CDR3 is built from 15 residues. CDR3 sequence reads: CASSPRGNGDEKLFF. CDR3 DNA sequence: TGTGCCAGCTCACCAAGGGGGAACGGCGATGAAAAACTGTTTTTT.

The genes are TRBV4-1 and TRBJ1-1; D uncertain. CDR3 length equals 15 residues. V was cut by 4 bases and J by 2 bases, with 14 bases left in between. Germline lookup yields CDR1 MGHRA and CDR2 YSYEKL. The CDR3 loop is CASSLLDITNTEAFF. The DNA of the CDR3 is TGCGCCAGCAGCCTACTTGATATCACCAACACTGAAGCTTTCTTT.

This clone rates as medium-sized. The V and J genes are TRBV6-1 and TRBJ2-2; 11 bases line up with TRBD1. CDR3 length: 15 residues. Per germline, CDR1 MNHNS and CDR2 SASEGT. The ends lost 5 bases at V and 3 bases at J; junction bases unmatched: 2. CDR3 in amino acids: CASSRTGGDTGELFF. As DNA, the CDR3 is TGTGCCAGCAGTCGGACAGGGGGCGACACCGGGGAGCTGTTTTTT.

This sequence joins TRBV10-3 and TRBJ2-7; D uncertain. V lost 6 bases to trimming and J lost 0 bases, with 12 bases between them. Per germline, CDR1 ENHRY and CDR2 SYGVKD. CDR3 length equals 14 residues. CDR3 amino acids: CAISSHPSSYEQYF. In DNA, the CDR3 is TGTGCCATCAGCTCCCATCCGAGCTCCTACGAGCAGTACTTC.

This chain links TRBV5-1 with TRBJ2-7; weak D call: TRBD2 (5 bases). CDR1 and CDR2 (germline): SGHRS, YFSETQ. The CDR3 runs to 15 residues. V was pared by 1 base and J by 2 bases, with 13 bases between. CDR3 in amino acids: CASSLYSPGTYEQYF. The CDR3 nucleotides read TGCGCCAGCAGCTTGTATTCCCCGGGGACCTACGAGCAGTACTTC. The full variable domain, in which reference TRBV5-1 and TRBJ2-7 provide the parts outside the CDR3, is KAGVTQTPRYLIKTRGQQVTLSCSPISGHRSVSWYQQTPGQGLQFLFEYFSETQRNKGNFPGRFSGRQFSNSRSEMNVSTLELGDSALYLCASSLYSPGTYEQYFGPGTRLTVT.

This sequence joins TRBV7-3 and TRBJ2-7; D is perhaps TRBD2 (7 bases). The ends were cut back, 5 bases at V and 7 bases at J, with 21 bases in the middle. The CDR3 runs to 15 residues. In germline, CDR1 is SGHTA, CDR2 FQGTGA. The CDR3 DNA is TGTGCCAGCAGCCTACTGGGGGGGGCTCGTGGGGAGCAGTACTTC. Translation gives CASSLLGGARGEQYF.